This TCR beta chain was identified in a study of CD8 T cells in Susac syndrome. Study conclusions and caveats: Only a relatively small number of individuals were included in the TCR sequencing and HLA analysis.

Sequencing of TCR beta, carried out with a high-throughput approach, was applied to CD8+ and CD4+ T cells from the blood. Isolation of CD8+ and CD4+ T cells was performed negatively, whereas enrichment of TEMRA cells was done by FACS. In regard to this clonotype: Its antigen is unidentified.

This CDR3 spans 12 amino acids. Trimming left V 10 bases short and J 1 base short, with 11 bases between. Germline loops: CDR1 MNHEY, CDR2 SVGAGI. A quantity of about 0.45 to 1 ug RNA underwent reverse transcription using random hexamers. Across 54 Vbeta and 13 Jbeta, immunoSEQ multiplex PCR amplified TCR beta CDR3. TCRdb reprocessed the immunoSEQ multiplex PCR reads with MiXCR, giving one entry per CDR3 protein. Of about 60,000 distinct CDR3 sequences in the sample, around nine tenths are singletons; the top ten hold roughly 0.2%. The sequencing input was CD8+ T cells from PBMCs. The clonotype comes from a human donor in good health. This chain joins TRBV6-5 and TRBJ2-7, with D perhaps assigned TRBD1 or TRBD2 (5 bases each). The CDR3 sequence is CATTGLSYEQYF. The DNA for the CDR3 is TGTGCCACCACAGGACTTTCCTACGAGCAGTACTTC.